The present T cell receptor (beta chain) was sequenced within a study of T-cell memory formation after mild COVID-19. Study outcomes and limitations: Contracting CD8+ clones were enriched in EMRA, CD4+ mainly in CM and EM.

Constant-segment primers were used for 5'RACE, and the resulting TCR alpha and TCR beta cDNA libraries carried sample barcodes and UMIs. TCRdb reprocessed the 5' RACE reads via MiXCR and lists one record per CDR3 protein. The sample shows 250,000 to 350,000 distinct CDR3 sequences, about 16% of them seen only once. As to this clonotype: The antigen remains undetermined.

This CDR3 spans 14 amino acids. J gave up 10 bases and V 5 bases, and 9 bases lay outside the gene matches. This clonotype originated in a man aged 18 to 30 who had mild COVID-19 (a few samples of this study predate the infection). Cell type and time point are not known. The sequenced sample was PBMCs or a T cell subset sorted from them (not recorded which). J is TRBJ1-4 and V is TRBV12-3 or TRBV12-4, with 8 bases that match TRBD1. The CDR3 region is CASSPGQGQGKLFF. CDR3 nucleotide sequence: TGTGCCAGCAGTCCTGGACAGGGACAAGGAAAACTGTTTTTT.